The subject of this entry is one T cell receptor beta chain. The antigen is unknown. This sample stems from a study of immune heterogeneity within non-small cell lung tumors. Study-wide context: Among the tumors, a few were squamous cell carcinomas, under 13 were non-squamous carcinomas and 1 was not otherwise specified.

The TCR beta CDR3 region was amplified by multiplex PCR employing 32 V and 13 J primers. TCRdb re-derived calls from the multiplex PCR reads in MiXCR, one entry per CDR3 protein. Here the sample spans roughly 5,400 distinct CDR3 sequences, 22% being singletons. The CDR3 is made up of 13 amino acids. Per germline, CDR1 SQVTM and CDR2 ANQGSEA. V lost 8 bases and J 0 bases, leaving 14 bases between the germline ends. General observations from the study: Identical dominant CDR3 beta clonotypes recurred across a patient's tumor sites, together with site-unique high-frequency clones.

Genomic DNA extracted from bulk tumor tissue served as template. A total of about 0.6 ug was used per sample. Several biopsies were spaced far apart within each primary tumor and obtained as surgery took place. These patients got curative surgery after being newly diagnosed with untreated non-small cell lung cancer. Source material: lung tumor tissue. The rearrangement uses TRBV29-1 and TRBJ2-7; D possibly corresponds to TRBD2 (5 bases). The receptor was isolated from a man in his sixties with non-small cell lung cancer. The CDR3 is CSTQAASSYEQYF. DNA for the CDR3: TGCAGCACTCAAGCGGCCAGCTCCTACGAGCAGTACTTC.